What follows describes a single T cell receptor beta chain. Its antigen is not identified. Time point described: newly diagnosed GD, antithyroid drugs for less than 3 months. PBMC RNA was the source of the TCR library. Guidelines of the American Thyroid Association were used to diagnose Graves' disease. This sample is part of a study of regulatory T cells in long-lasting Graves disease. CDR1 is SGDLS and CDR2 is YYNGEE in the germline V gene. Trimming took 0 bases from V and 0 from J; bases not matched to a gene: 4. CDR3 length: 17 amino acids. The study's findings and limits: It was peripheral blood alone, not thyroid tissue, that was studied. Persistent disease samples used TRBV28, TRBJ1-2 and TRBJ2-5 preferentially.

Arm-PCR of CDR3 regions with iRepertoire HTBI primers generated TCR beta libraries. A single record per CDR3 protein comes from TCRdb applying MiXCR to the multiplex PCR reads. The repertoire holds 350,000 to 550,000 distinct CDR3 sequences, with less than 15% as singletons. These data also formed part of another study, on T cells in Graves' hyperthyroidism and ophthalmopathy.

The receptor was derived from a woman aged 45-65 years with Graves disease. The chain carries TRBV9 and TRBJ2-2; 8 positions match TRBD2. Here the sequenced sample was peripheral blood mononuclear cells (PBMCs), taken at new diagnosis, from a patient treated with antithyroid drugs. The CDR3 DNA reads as TGTGCCAGCAGCGTAGTGTCTAGCGGGTCGAACACCGGGGAGCTGTTTTTT. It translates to CASSVVSSGSNTGELFF.